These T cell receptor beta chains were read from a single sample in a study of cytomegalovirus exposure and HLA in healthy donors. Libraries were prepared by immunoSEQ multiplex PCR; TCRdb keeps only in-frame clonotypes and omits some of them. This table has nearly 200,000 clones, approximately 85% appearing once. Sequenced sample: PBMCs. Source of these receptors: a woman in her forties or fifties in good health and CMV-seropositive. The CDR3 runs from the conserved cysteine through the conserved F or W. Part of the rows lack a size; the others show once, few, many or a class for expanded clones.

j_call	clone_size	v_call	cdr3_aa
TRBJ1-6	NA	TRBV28	CASSGHDNNSPLHF
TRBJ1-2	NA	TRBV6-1	CASSVGSYGYTF
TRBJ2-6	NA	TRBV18	CASSTDSGANVLTF
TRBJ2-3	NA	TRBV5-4	CASSLGPGGEINTQYF
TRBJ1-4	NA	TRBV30	CAWTLRTNEKLFF
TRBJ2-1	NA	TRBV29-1	CSVELPSRNEQFF
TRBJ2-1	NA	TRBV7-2	CASSTRGLAGVGEQFF
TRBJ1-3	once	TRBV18	CASSLGTVSSGNTIYF
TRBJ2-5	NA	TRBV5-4	CASSFSGQGKTQYF
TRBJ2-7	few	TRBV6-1	CASSRGDYEQYF